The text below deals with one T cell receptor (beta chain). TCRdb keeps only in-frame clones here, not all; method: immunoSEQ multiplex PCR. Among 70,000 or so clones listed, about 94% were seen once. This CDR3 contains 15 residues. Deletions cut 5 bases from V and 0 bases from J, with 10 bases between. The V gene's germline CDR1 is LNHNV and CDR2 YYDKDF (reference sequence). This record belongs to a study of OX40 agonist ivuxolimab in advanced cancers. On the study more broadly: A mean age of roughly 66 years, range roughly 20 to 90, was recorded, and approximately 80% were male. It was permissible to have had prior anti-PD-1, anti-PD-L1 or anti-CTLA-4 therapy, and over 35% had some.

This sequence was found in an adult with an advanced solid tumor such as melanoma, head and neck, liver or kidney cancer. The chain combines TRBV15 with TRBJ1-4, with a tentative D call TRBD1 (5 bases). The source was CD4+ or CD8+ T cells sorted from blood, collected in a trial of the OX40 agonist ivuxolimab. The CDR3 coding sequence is TGTGCCACCAGCTTAGACAGACCAACTAATGAAAAACTGTTTTTT. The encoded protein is CATSLDRPTNEKLFF. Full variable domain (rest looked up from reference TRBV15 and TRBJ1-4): DAMVIQNPRYQVTQFGKPVTLSCSQTLNHNVMYWYQQKSSQAPKLLFHYYDKDFNNEADTPDNFQSRRPNTSFCFLDIRSPGLGDTAMYLCATSLDRPTNEKLFFGSGTQLSVL.